Sequencing of this T cell receptor beta chain was carried out in a study of regulatory T cells in long-lasting Graves disease (TCRdb year 2021). Describing the broader study: Newly diagnosed Graves' disease patients had taken antithyroid drugs for less than 3 months. Patients with persistent Graves' disease were compared with patients with newly diagnosed Graves' disease using TCR sequencing and RNA sequencing of peripheral blood. The study took place in China and was registered as a clinical trial. A total of roughly 35 samples were covered by TCR sequencing, comprising some 13 persistent and approximately 20 newly diagnosed Graves' disease patients.

Note on this clonotype: Its antigen is unknown. Base quality data are lacking; no much larger clone is found one base away.

Overall results and qualifications from the work: More public clonotypes were shared among persistent patients (approximately 3,000) than among newly diagnosed patients (roughly 1,000). Preferential use of TRBV28, TRBJ1-2 and TRBJ2-5 was observed in persistent disease, whereas TRBV20-1 and TRBJ2-1 were favored in newly diagnosed disease. The authors acknowledged the small sample size as a limitation that may reduce accuracy. The study examined only peripheral blood because the primary lesion, thyroid tissue, could not be accessed. Compared with newly diagnosed patients, patients with persistent Graves' disease had lower TCR Shannon entropy and fewer highly expanded clones, which suggests clonal expansion. Sequencing and analysis were limited to the TCR beta chain.

In light of the paper, this sample's time point label describes: newly diagnosed GD, antithyroid drugs for less than 3 months. For both TCR sequencing and RNA sequencing, RNA was extracted from PBMCs in TRIzol. Graves' disease was diagnosed according to American Thyroid Association guidelines. Patients for the study were recruited at an endocrinology department in Xi'an, China. From each patient, about 9.7 milliliters of peripheral blood was collected into an EDTA anticoagulant tube. Ficoll Paque Plus density gradient separation was used to isolate PBMCs, and no additional T cell sorting was done. An Agilent 2100 Bioanalyzer and agarose gel were used to check RNA quality, while a NanoDrop 2000 measured RNA concentration. The library was built by means of multiplex PCR. Sequenced on an Illumina HiSeq 4000. TCR beta libraries were built with iRepertoire HTBI primers and Arm-PCR amplification of CDR3 regions. PCR products were gel purified before sequencing. The study's own analysis went as follows. Gene usage analysis of CDR3 amino acid clonotypes relied on the roughly 64 TRBV and 14 TRBJ segments identified across samples. COPE and FqMerger were used to merge the filtered high-quality paired reads into contigs. Contigs were aligned with BLAST to IMGT TRBV, TRBD and TRBJ reference genes, and CDR3 was defined per IMGT. Highly expanded clones were defined as clonotypes with a frequency above 0.1%. Shannon entropy was used to measure repertoire diversity, and the Gini coefficient was used to measure V-J evenness. Public clonotypes were defined as clonotypes shared by more than one individual. TCRdb reran the public reads through fastp at Q25 and MiXCR, keeping productive beta chains. Rows with a matching CDR3 protein are joined into one entry that keeps the most common DNA and genes. Clone size and V and J calls follow TCRdb, not the original study. This sample lists some 600,000 distinct CDR3 sequences; roughly a sixth were detected once. More than 10% of the sample rests with the top ten.

CDR1 and CDR2 are drawn from the germline V gene: SGHRS, YFSETQ. From the cysteine up to the phenylalanine, the CDR3 has a length of 14 residues. The DNA shown is the 42-base CDR3, in frame from base 1. V has 0 bases trimmed and J has 6 bases trimmed; junction bases matching no gene number 1. These same records also appear under a second study, on T cells in Graves' hyperthyroidism and ophthalmopathy. From that second study: Stable Graves' hyperthyroidism was defined as no progression to ophthalmopathy during 18 months of follow-up. Hyperthyroidism patients were newly diagnosed, had a disease duration of under 2 months, and were aged 18 to 65 years. The study excluded patients with uncontrolled infections, other autoimmune diseases, pregnancy or lactation. Diagnoses were based on clinical symptoms, serum thyroxine and TRAb, thyroid ultrasound and orbital computed tomography. A first-round RT-PCR of the TCR CDR3 used the HTBI primer set with the Qiagen OneStep RT-PCR kit. Most expanded thyroid clonotypes (frequency above 0.001) were also detected in blood, suggesting blood repertoires may reflect thyroid immune responses. Ophthalmopathy was separated from stable hyperthyroidism by a 13 V-J signature model, with around 90% sensitivity and 81% to 82% specificity obtained in cross-validation and 80%/75% obtained in testing. In validation, the model predicted progression to ophthalmopathy with approximately 69% sensitivity and approximately 74% specificity, a median of about 6.7 months before onset. TCR V-J signatures able to tell the groups apart were searched for in a discovery cohort of 90 to 100 patients, of whom over 40 had Graves' ophthalmopathy and roughly 58 had stable Graves' hyperthyroidism. Whether ophthalmopathy could be predicted prospectively was tested in an independent validation cohort made up of under 20 hyperthyroidism patients plus 17 patients who later progressed to ophthalmopathy. For training and testing, the 100 or so patients in the discovery cohort were randomly divided in a 7:3 ratio. The study also compared thyroid tissue and blood T-cell repertoires from 6 or 7 Graves' hyperthyroidism patients. Following sampling, methimazole starting at 30 mg daily was given to hyperthyroidism patients, and high-dose intravenous methylprednisolone was given to ophthalmopathy patients. The libraries were constructed in a second round of multiplex PCR and then size-selected and purified. Libraries were sequenced paired-end with 100 bp reads on an Illumina HiSeq2000. SOAPnuke was used to process the raw data, removing reads that contained adapters or uncalled bases, had a mean Phred below 15, or lacked an exact match to the constant primer or identifier. COPE v1.2.5 was used to merge high-quality paired reads, and clonotypes were defined as unique nucleotide sequences. MiTCR v1.1 was used to align the clonotypes against IMGT TRBV, TRBD and TRBJ reference segments. Only V-J combinations with frequency above 0.0001, covering approximately 99% of repertoires, were analysed. The TCS score was defined as F50 (clonal expansion) divided by E x V (chaos), with BLOSUM62-based TCRdist calculated between CDR3 peptides within each V-J. Welch's t-statistics and random forest reduced around 550 V-J features to fewer than 15, which were used in a naive Bayes classifier (R e1071). Sample size was not statistically predetermined, and investigators were not blinded to group allocation. The paper describes TCR Vbeta CDR3 sequencing of about 140 peripheral blood samples, made up of roughly 45 ophthalmopathy patients, 70 to 75 hyperthyroidism patients and roughly 17 progressor patients.

Recombination linked TRBV5-1 to TRBJ1-4; the central 8 bases match TRBD1. The sequence was obtained from a man between 18 and 29 years old with Graves disease. Donor details come from another sample of the same person, matched by shared clones. This specimen was peripheral blood mononuclear cells (PBMCs), taken at new diagnosis, from a patient treated with antithyroid drugs. The CDR3 region has the sequence CASSLGQGHEKLFF. The nucleotides are TGCGCCAGCAGCTTGGGACAGGGGCATGAAAAACTGTTTTTT.